This TCR beta chain emerged from a study of blood T cell repertoires in COVID-19. Whole-study context: COVID-19 samples, acute and convalescent, were from the United States, Italy and Spain. From T cells, B-cell-depleted T cells, or PBMCs came the material, which was cDNA or gDNA.

Study processing details: Scientists estimated how many nucleated cells there were by amplifying reference gene primers. TCRdb's copy holds only in-frame clones and misses some; the assay was immunoSEQ multiplex PCR. V and J calls plus clone size are reproduced from that table; the DNA served to infer D and trimming. This sample has 200,000 to 250,000 clones, with around 80% found just once. The CDR3 has 15 residues. In germline, CDR1 is SNHLY, CDR2 FYNNEI. V lost 6 bases and J lost 2, with 15 bases in between. The source material was peripheral blood. The genes are TRBV2 and TRBJ2-3; perhaps TRBD2 as D (6 bases). The sequence derives from a woman aged 35 to 49 who had recovered from COVID-19. Here the CDR3 reads CASSRESALTDTQYF. The DNA for the CDR3 is TGTGCCAGCAGCCGGGAGTCAGCCCTCACAGATACGCAGTATTTT.